These 7 T cell receptor beta chains originate from one sample sequenced in a study of cytomegalovirus exposure and HLA in healthy donors. Primers included in the PCR were 60 Vbeta and 13 Jbeta primers. Measured with immunoSEQ multiplex PCR; TCRdb has only the in-frame clones, and not every one. Altogether about 94,000 clones are present, around 80% being singletons, with the ten largest covering 0.76%. What was sequenced was PBMCs. The source is a woman between 55 and 75 years old in good health and CMV-seronegative.

V gene TRBV7-9 combines with J gene TRBJ2-7, with D maybe TRBD1 (6 bases). V gave up 4 bases and J gave up 3 bases, with 16 bases separating them. This CDR3 has 15 amino acids. Germline V lookup: CDR1 SEHNR, CDR2 FQNEAQ (reference sequence). As DNA, the CDR3 is TGTGCCAGCAGCTCAGCTGGGACAAGCATCTACGAGCAGTACTTC. Residues: CASSSAGTSIYEQYF.

This clone appeared once. The chain uses TRBV19 and TRBJ1-1; 9 bases map to TRBD1. CDR3 length equals 14 residues. Germline CDR1 is LNHDA and CDR2 is SQIVND (reference sequence). V lost 3 bases, J lost 5 bases, and 4 bases stayed unmatched. The CDR3: CASSITGGRTEAFF. In DNA form, the CDR3 reads TGTGCCAGTAGTATTACAGGGGGCAGAACTGAAGCTTTCTTT.

This clone has more than one count but fewer than ten. The chain recombines TRBV13 with TRBJ2-7; 9 nucleotides agree with TRBD1. The germline CDR1 and CDR2 sequences are PRHDT and FYEKMQ (reference sequence). Trimming at V came to 1 base and at J to 3 bases, leaving 4 bases not matched to a gene. The CDR3 loop spans 15 amino acids. The CDR3 DNA reads as TGTGCCAGCAGCTTAGCCGAGACAGGGGGCTACGAGCAGTACTTC. It specifies CASSLAETGGYEQYF.

This chain joins TRBV7-9 and TRBJ1-5, with D hard to call. Germline-derived CDR1 and CDR2 are SEHNR and FQNEAQ (reference sequence). CDR3 length equals 15 residues. Trimming stripped 1 base from V and 6 bases from J, with 13 bases between. CDR3 coding DNA: TGTGCCAGCAGCTTAGGGTTTGGCAGCGGTCAGCCCCAGCATTTT. Translated, it gives CASSLGFGSGQPQHF.

This sequence joins TRBV12-5 and TRBJ1-2; 8 bases are shared with TRBD1. Germline-derived CDR1 and CDR2 are LGHNT and FRNRAP. V was pared by 4 bases and J by 6 bases, with 10 bases of the junction left unmatched. The length of the CDR3 is 15 residues. The CDR3 bases are TGTGCTAGTGGTTCAACCTTCAGGGGGCCCGATGGCTACACCTTC. It specifies CASGSTFRGPDGYTF.

The CDR3 DNA follows: TGCGCCAGCAGCCTTACAGGGACCGAGCAGTACTTC. Residues: CASSLTGTEQYF. V is TRBV5-1 and J is TRBJ2-7; D is perhaps TRBD1 (6 bases). The germline V gene encodes CDR1 SGHRS and CDR2 YFSETQ. This CDR3 region has 12 residues. V was clipped by 4 bases and J by 6 bases, with 11 bases between them.

V gene TRBV5-1 combines with J gene TRBJ1-5; the D gene is possibly TRBD1 (5 bases). V was pared by 4 bases and J by 1 base, with 15 bases between. CDR3 length: 16 residues. Germline CDR1 and CDR2: SGHRS and YFSETQ. Here the CDR3 DNA reads TGCGCCAGCAGCGAATCGGGGGGGGGAAGCAATCAGCCCCAGCATTTT. The encoded protein is CASSESGGGSNQPQHF. The entire variable domain, with the rest obtained from reference TRBV5-1 and TRBJ1-5, is as follows: KAGVTQTPRYLIKTRGQQVTLSCSPISGHRSVSWYQQTPGQGLQFLFEYFSETQRNKGNFPGRFSGRQFSNSRSEMNVSTLELGDSALYLCASSESGGGSNQPQHFGDGTRLSIL.